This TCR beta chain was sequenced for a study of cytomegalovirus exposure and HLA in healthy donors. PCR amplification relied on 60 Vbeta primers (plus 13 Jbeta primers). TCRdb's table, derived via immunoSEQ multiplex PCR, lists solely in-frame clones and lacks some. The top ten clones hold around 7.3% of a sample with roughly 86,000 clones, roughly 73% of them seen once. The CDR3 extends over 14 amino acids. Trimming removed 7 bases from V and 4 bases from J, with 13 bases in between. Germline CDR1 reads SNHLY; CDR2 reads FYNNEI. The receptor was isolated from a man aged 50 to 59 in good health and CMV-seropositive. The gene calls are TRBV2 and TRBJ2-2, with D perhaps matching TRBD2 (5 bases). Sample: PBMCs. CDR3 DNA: TGTGCCAGCAAGGGCAACGGGGTCACCGGGGAGCTGTTTTTT. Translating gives CASKGNGVTGELFF.